These 18 T cell receptor beta chains share one sample of origin, sequenced in a study of control samples from healthy donors and cancer patients. Repertoires were generated with immunoSEQ multiplex PCR, while TCRdb's copy carries only in-frame clones and drops some. The profile shows 110,000 or so clones, approximately 90% of them singletons. Material for sequencing was blood. These receptors were taken from a man aged 25 to 45 in good health.

The chain carries TRBV6-5 and TRBJ1-5, with D maybe TRBD1 (6 bases). The ends were cut back, 9 bases at V and 3 bases at J, with 12 bases in the middle. The germline V gene has CDR1 MNHEY and CDR2 SVGAGI. The CDR3 contains 13 residues. This CDR3 reads CASRQGINQPQHF. DNA of the CDR3: TGTGCCAGTCGTCAGGGGATCAATCAGCCCCAGCATTTT.

This clone has only a few counts. The rearrangement joins TRBV6-6 to TRBJ1-3; the match to TRBD1 covers 9 bases. Germline assignment: CDR1 MNHNY and CDR2 SVGAGI (reference sequence). CDR3 length equals 15 residues. The trim removed 6 bases at V and 2 bases at J, leaving 5 bases unmatched. CDR3 in DNA: TGTGCCAGCAGCGCCGGGGACAGGGCTGGAAACACCATATATTTT. It is translated as CASSAGDRAGNTIYF.

The chain recombines TRBV19 with TRBJ1-5; TRBD1 might be the D (6 bases). Germline CDR1 and CDR2: LNHDA and SQIVND (reference sequence). Trimming left V 5 bases short and J 3 bases short, with 14 bases between. The length of the CDR3 is 15 residues. In nucleotides, the CDR3 is TGTGCCAGTAGTCCCAGGACAGCTCCCAATCAGCCCCAGCATTTT. Translated: CASSPRTAPNQPQHF.

The chain recombines TRBV7-3 with TRBJ2-1; TRBD2 matches 13 bases. CDR1 SGHTA and CDR2 FQGTGA come from the germline V gene. V gave up 5 bases and J gave up 9 bases; unmatched junction bases: 7. The CDR3 has 15 amino acids. The CDR3 loop is CASSALAGGRGEQFF. The CDR3 DNA follows: TGTGCCAGCAGCGCACTAGCGGGGGGGCGAGGTGAGCAGTTCTTC.

V gene TRBV6-5 combines with J gene TRBJ1-2; TRBD1 is a possible D gene (5 bases). CDR1 and CDR2 (germline): MNHEY, SVGAGI. The V end was cut by 8 bases, the J end by 7 bases, with 20 bases between. The CDR3 consists of 14 residues. DNA for the CDR3: TGTGCCAGCTACCCTGCGGAAGGGGCGGGTGGCTACACCTTC. It specifies CASYPAEGAGGYTF.

The V call is TRBV11-3, the J call TRBJ2-1, with 13 bases fitting TRBD2. J was trimmed by 1 base and V by 1 base; bases with no gene match: 10. The germline gives CDR1 SGHNT, CDR2 YENEEA. The CDR3 is made up of 20 amino acids. CDR3 protein: CASSLVSTSGGLGSYNEQFF. The CDR3 region has the DNA TGTGCCAGCAGCTTAGTCTCGACTAGCGGGGGGCTGGGATCCTACAATGAGCAGTTCTTC.

Here the CDR3 DNA reads TGCGCCAGCAGAGACCAGCTCTCCCCTTCTGGGGCCAACGTCCTGACTTTC. Residues: CASRDQLSPSGANVLTF. This rearrangement joins TRBV23-1 to TRBJ2-6; D remains unclear. TRBV23-1 is designated an ORF whose function remains uncertain. The CDR3 consists of 17 residues. Trimming stripped 6 bases from V and 1 base from J, with 16 bases between.

The chain combines TRBV29-1 with TRBJ2-7, with D unresolved. Germline V CDR1 and CDR2: SQVTM, ANQGSEA. This CDR3 contains 11 residues. V dropped 2 bases and J dropped 3 bases, with 5 bases sitting between them. DNA of the CDR3: TGCAGCGTTGAATCCCACTACGAGCAGTACGTC. This sequence encodes CSVESHYEQYV.

The rearrangement uses TRBV10-3 and TRBJ1-2, with D tentatively TRBD1 (5 bases). This CDR3 contains 13 residues. Germline V gene data show CDR1 as ENHRY and CDR2 as SYGVKD. The V end lost 6 bases, the J end lost 7 bases, and 15 bases lay between the germline ends. The chain's CDR3 is CAISGLGQSGYTF. The CDR3 DNA reads TGTGCCATCAGCGGACTGGGGCAGAGTGGCTACACCTTC.

This clone came up once. The chain couples TRBV4-2 to TRBJ1-5; D is unclear. V lost 0 bases, J lost 6 bases, and 6 bases lay in between. Per the germline V gene, CDR1 is LGHNA and CDR2 is YNFKEQ. CDR3 length: 13 residues. The CDR3 reads CASSQDRGQPQHF. For the CDR3, the DNA is TGTGCCAGCAGCCAAGATCGCGGTCAGCCCCAGCATTTT.

This clone was detected a few times. The chain is built from TRBV18 and TRBJ2-7; D is tentatively TRBD1 or TRBD2 (5 bases each). CDR1 and CDR2 (germline): KGHSH, LQKENI. Trimming stripped 2 bases from V and 2 bases from J, with 7 bases between. The CDR3 covers 13 residues. The CDR3 reads CASSPEGPYEQYF. The CDR3, as DNA: TGTGCCAGCTCACCAGAGGGACCCTACGAGCAGTACTTC.

The gene calls are TRBV10-1 and TRBJ1-1, with a tentative D call TRBD1 (5 bases). V was clipped by 8 bases and J by 4 bases, with 17 bases between them. Germline values: CDR1 WNHNN, CDR2 SYGVQD (reference sequence). This CDR3 is built from 14 residues. The CDR3 nucleotides read TGCGCCAGCTCCTATAGCCAGGGAGGCACTGAAGCTTTCTTT. Translating gives CASSYSQGGTEAFF.

The chain couples TRBV5-1 to TRBJ2-6; 8 bases are a match to TRBD2. With 2 bases clipped from V and 12 bases from J, the junction kept 7 bases outside the gene matches. This CDR3 contains 14 residues. Germline assignment: CDR1 SGHRS and CDR2 YFSETQ. CDR3 protein: CASSFAGRGIVLTF. The CDR3 nucleotides are TGCGCCAGCAGCTTCGCCGGGAGGGGAATCGTCCTGACTTTC.

This chain uses TRBV29-1 with TRBJ1-2, with D possibly TRBD1 on 5 matching bases. Germline V gene sequence: CDR1 SQVTM, CDR2 ANQGSEA. V was trimmed by 3 bases and J by 5 bases, leaving 7 bases between them. There are 11 residues in the CDR3. DNA for the CDR3: TGCAGCGTTGAGGGGCGGTATGGCTACACCTTC. This translates into CSVEGRYGYTF.

The chain links TRBV19 to TRBJ2-2, with D tentatively TRBD2 (6 bases). This CDR3 comprises 12 residues. The germline V gene has CDR1 LNHDA and CDR2 SQIVND (reference sequence). V lost 1 base and J lost 13, with 10 bases in between. The CDR3 loop is CASSIVEGWLFF. The CDR3 region has the DNA TGTGCCAGTAGTATAGTGGAGGGTTGGCTGTTTTTT.

In nucleotides, the CDR3 is TGTGCCAGCAGCTTCCCGGGACAGGGGAGGACAGATACGCAGTATTTT. Translating gives CASSFPGQGRTDTQYF. The chain is built from TRBV5-4 and TRBJ2-3, with TRBD1 identical over 10 bases. Germline CDR1 SGHNT, CDR2 YYREEE (reference sequence). CDR3 size: 16 residues. V shed 2 bases, J shed 3 bases, and the junction held 6 bases outside the gene matches.

The chain recombines TRBV5-1 with TRBJ1-2, with 8 nucleotides matching TRBD1. V trimming: 0 bases; J trimming: 4 bases; junction bases outside the gene matches: 2. The CDR3 is 14 amino acids. Germline loops: CDR1 SGHRS, CDR2 YFSETQ. CDR3 amino acids: CASSLAGGPYGYTF. The CDR3 DNA sequence: TGCGCCAGCAGCTTGGCAGGGGGCCCCTATGGCTACACCTTC.

This chain connects TRBV10-3 to TRBJ2-3, with 8 bases identical to TRBD2. CDR1 is ENHRY, CDR2 SYGVKD, per germline. CDR3 size: 17 residues. The trim removed 2 bases at V and 4 bases at J, leaving 11 bases unmatched. Here the CDR3 reads CAISEPSLRGDADTQYF. The DNA for the CDR3 is TGTGCCATCAGTGAGCCCTCCCTGCGGGGGGACGCAGATACGCAGTATTTT.